These 21 T cell receptor beta chains were sequenced from one sample in a study of shared clonotypes between healthy human individuals. Assay used: immunoSEQ multiplex PCR; TCRdb lists only in-frame clones, some missing. The data show 2 million to 3 million clones, with approximately 92% seen just once and 0.13% to 0.15% held by the top ten. The sample taken for sequencing was naive CD4+ T cells sorted from blood. The subset is: CD45RA+ positively selected. Receptors were obtained from a young man in good health.

The chain uses TRBV4-1 and TRBJ1-1; D is perhaps TRBD1 (6 bases). Germline V gene sequence: CDR1 MGHRA, CDR2 YSYEKL. Trimming took off 0 bases at V and 0 bases at J, with 17 bases between the two ends. CDR3 length: 18 amino acids. In nucleotides, the CDR3 is TGCGCCAGCAGCCAAGATTACAGGGTCGTGGACATGAACACTGAAGCTTTCTTT. The encoded protein is CASSQDYRVVDMNTEAFF.

The count of this clone is one. The genes are TRBV18 and TRBJ2-4; 9 nucleotides agree with TRBD1. The CDR3 runs to 14 residues. Per germline, CDR1 KGHSH and CDR2 LQKENI. V trimming: 5 bases; J trimming: 8 bases; junction bases outside the gene matches: 7. CDR3 DNA: TGTGCCAGCTCAGGACAGGGGAGTGGGGACATTCAGTACTTC. Translation: CASSGQGSGDIQYF.

CDR3 sequence reads: CASSGRDGSTDTQYF. Here the CDR3 DNA reads TGTGCCAGCAGTGGCCGGGACGGTAGCACAGATACGCAGTATTTT. The genes are TRBV6-1 and TRBJ2-3; TRBD1 or TRBD2 may be the D gene (5 bases each). V was clipped by 4 bases and J by 0 bases, with 11 bases between them. The germline V gene encodes CDR1 MNHNS and CDR2 SASEGT. CDR3 length: 15 residues.

Regarding this clone: The sample holds other DNA sequences that translate to the same CDR3. The chain uses TRBV6-5 and TRBJ2-3; possibly TRBD1 for D (5 bases). Germline V CDR1 and CDR2: MNHEY, SVGAGI. This CDR3 region has 11 residues. Trimming pared 7 bases from V and 4 bases from J, leaving 6 bases between. The CDR3 region is CASTRADTQYF. For the CDR3, the DNA is TGTGCCAGCACCAGGGCAGATACGCAGTATTTT.

The J gene is TRBJ2-2, the V gene TRBV11-3, with D possibly called TRBD1 or TRBD2 (6 bases each). The length of the CDR3 is 15 residues. In germline, CDR1 is SGHNT, CDR2 YENEEA. Trimming removed 1 base at V and 5 bases at J, with 11 bases between. The CDR3 region is CASSLGPGATGELFF. The DNA for the CDR3 is TGTGCCAGCAGCTTAGGTCCGGGGGCAACCGGGGAGCTGTTTTTT.

This chain connects TRBV6-5 to TRBJ2-7; the D gene is possibly TRBD2 (5 bases). In germline, CDR1 is MNHEY, CDR2 SVGAGI. There are 16 residues in the CDR3. With 0 bases removed from V and 2 bases from J, the gap between germline ends came to 14 bases. The CDR3 DNA reads TGTGCCAGCAGTTACTCCATCGACGGAGGCCCCTACGAGCAGTACTTC. It specifies CASSYSIDGGPYEQYF.

The CDR3 nucleotides are TGCAGCGTGACGGGGTCTTCTAACGAGCAGTACTTC. Translated, it gives CSVTGSSNEQYF. The genes are TRBV29-1 and TRBJ2-7; possible D gene TRBD2, 5 bases. Trimming pared 6 bases from V and 5 bases from J, leaving 14 bases between. The germline CDR1 and CDR2 sequences are SQVTM and ANQGSEA. There are 12 residues in the CDR3.

The gene calls are TRBV6-1 and TRBJ1-3, with D hard to call. V lost 4 bases and J 1 base, leaving 8 bases between the germline ends. The CDR3 runs 14 residues. Germline V CDR1 and CDR2: MNHNS, SASEGT. CDR3 coding DNA: TGTGCCAGCAGTGCGTCTGGATCTGGAAACACCATATATTTT. This encodes CASSASGSGNTIYF.

This clone was picked up one time. This rearrangement joins TRBV11-2 to TRBJ2-7; perhaps TRBD2 as D (5 bases). Germline assignment: CDR1 SGHAT and CDR2 FQNNGV. The CDR3 contains 17 residues. V was shortened by 4 bases and J by 3 bases, with 22 bases between the two germline ends. The CDR3: CASSSPRGSVLSYEQYF. In nucleotides, the CDR3 is TGTGCCAGCAGCTCACCACGGGGTTCGGTCCTAAGCTACGAGCAGTACTTC.

This rearrangement joins TRBV7-3 to TRBJ1-3; D gene uncertain. The V and J ends lost 5 bases and 0 bases respectively, with 14 bases between them. Germline V lookup: CDR1 SGHTA, CDR2 FQGTGA. The CDR3 has 16 amino acids. In DNA form, the CDR3 reads TGTGCCAGCAGCCCCCTGGCAGTCTACTCTGGAAACACCATATATTTT. It is translated as CASSPLAVYSGNTIYF. The full variable domain, with the rest looked up from reference TRBV7-3 and TRBJ1-3, is GAGVSQTPSNKVTEKGKYVELRCDPISGHTALYWYRQSLGQGPEFLIYFQGTGAADDSGLPNDRFFAVRPEGSVSTLKIQRTERGDSAVYLCASSPLAVYSGNTIYFGEGSWLTVV.

The chain links TRBV4-2 to TRBJ2-5, with D tentatively TRBD1 (5 bases). The end of the DNA fits TRBJ2-7 better, so the J call may be wrong. This CDR3 has 16 residues. Germline CDR1 is LGHNA and CDR2 is YNFKEQ. CDR3 sequence reads: CASSQGGGTGSYEQYF. The DNA for the CDR3 is TGTGCCAGCAGCCAAGGGGGCGGCACTGGCTCCTACGAGCAGTACTTC.

V and J are TRBV15 and TRBJ1-1, with D unresolved. CDR3 length: 14 amino acids. V lost 0 bases and J lost 8, with 13 bases in between. Germline loops: CDR1 LNHNV, CDR2 YYDKDF (reference sequence). The CDR3 here is CATSREPLNREAFF. The CDR3 nucleotides are TGTGCCACCAGCAGAGAACCGCTAAACAGAGAAGCTTTCTTT. Full variable domain (rest looked up from reference TRBV15 and TRBJ1-1): DAMVIQNPRYQVTQFGKPVTLSCSQTLNHNVMYWYQQKSSQAPKLLFHYYDKDFNNEADTPDNFQSRRPNTSFCFLDIRSPGLGDTAMYLCATSREPLNREAFFGQGTRLTVV.

The genes are TRBV6-5 and TRBJ1-2; D possibly corresponds to TRBD1 (5 bases). CDR3 length: 14 amino acids. Germline V gene sequence: CDR1 MNHEY, CDR2 SVGAGI. V was pared by 5 bases and J by 4 bases, with 14 bases between. CDR3 region: CASSKTGGSYGYTF. The CDR3 DNA sequence: TGTGCCAGCAGTAAAACAGGTGGCAGCTATGGCTACACCTTC.

The J gene is TRBJ2-5, the V gene TRBV5-1; tentative D call: TRBD1 (6 bases). From germline, CDR1 is SGHRS and CDR2 YFSETQ. V was pared by 4 bases and J by 2 bases, with 12 bases between. The CDR3 contains 14 residues. The CDR3 nucleotides read TGCGCCAGCAGCCGGAACAGGGTACAAGAGACCCAGTACTTC. Encoded protein: CASSRNRVQETQYF.

The rearrangement links TRBV18 to TRBJ1-1, with D maybe TRBD1 (5 bases). The CDR3 consists of 17 residues. With 3 bases removed from V and 5 bases from J, the gap between germline ends came to 22 bases. Germline V gene sequence: CDR1 KGHSH, CDR2 LQKENI. CDR3: CASSPEGLHSLGTEAFF. DNA of the CDR3: TGTGCCAGCTCACCTGAGGGGTTACATAGTCTAGGTACTGAAGCTTTCTTT.

The V gene is TRBV28, the J gene TRBJ1-2, with a tentative D call TRBD1 (6 bases). There are 15 residues in the CDR3. Germline V gene sequence: CDR1 MDHEN, CDR2 SYDVKM. Trimming left V 3 bases short and J 4 bases short, with 15 bases between. CDR3 nucleotide sequence: TGTGCCAGCAGTTTCGGAGACAGGAGAACCTATGGCTACACCTTC. This encodes CASSFGDRRTYGYTF.

The genes are TRBV7-2 and TRBJ2-7; 7 bases agree with TRBD1. In germline, CDR1 is SGHTA, CDR2 FQGNSA. Trimming cost V 6 bases and J 2 bases; bases outside gene matches: 7. The CDR3 runs 14 residues. In nucleotides, the CDR3 is TGTGCCAGCAGAGATACCGGGACAGCCTACGAGCAGTACTTC. This sequence encodes CASRDTGTAYEQYF.

V usage is TRBV18 and J usage is TRBJ1-5; D is undetermined. Trimming cost V 1 base and J 5 bases, with 3 bases left between them. The CDR3 totals 12 residues. Germline V gene sequence: CDR1 KGHSH, CDR2 LQKENI. The CDR3 DNA reads TGTGCCAGCTCACCACAGGATCAGCCCCAGCATTTT. Its protein is CASSPQDQPQHF.

The V and J genes are TRBV5-1 and TRBJ2-3; D unclear. Germline V gene data show CDR1 as SGHRS and CDR2 as YFSETQ. Deletions cut 2 bases from V and 6 bases from J, with 16 bases between. This CDR3 region has 15 residues. The chain's CDR3 is CASSLDVRLIDTQYF. The CDR3 DNA reads TGCGCCAGCAGCTTAGACGTCCGTCTGATTGATACGCAGTATTTT.

To note about this clone: Different DNA sequences within this sample yield the same CDR3. The chain has TRBV28 and TRBJ1-3; D ambiguous. V dropped 4 bases and J dropped 0 bases, with 7 bases sitting between them. CDR3 size: 14 residues. Per the germline V gene, CDR1 is MDHEN and CDR2 is SYDVKM. The CDR3 region is CASSSPASGNTIYF. The CDR3 DNA reads TGTGCCAGCAGTTCCCCCGCCTCTGGAAACACCATATATTTT. Filled out from reference TRBV28 and TRBJ1-3, the complete variable domain reads DVKVTQSSRYLVKRTGEKVFLECVQDMDHENMFWYRQDPGLGLRLIYFSYDVKMKEKGDIPEGYSVSREKKERFSLILESASTNQTSMYLCASSSPASGNTIYFGEGSWLTVV.

This clone was seen a single time. An end of the junction does not agree with germline; a read error may underlie this. Other DNA sequences from this sample encode an identical CDR3 as well. The gene calls are TRBV10-3 and TRBJ1-5, with a tentative D call TRBD1 (5 bases). CDR3 length equals 15 residues. Germline loops: CDR1 ENHRY, CDR2 SYGVKD. The CDR3 DNA reads TGTGCTATCAGTGAGGGGATGAAAGTAGGTCAGCCCCAGCATTTT. Translating it yields CAISEGMKVGQPQHF.